Listed below are T cell receptor beta chains from one sample, sequenced in a study of T cell clonotyping in hematopoietic cell transplantation. Assay used: immunoSEQ multiplex PCR; TCRdb lists only in-frame clones, some missing. The sample lists about 27,000 clones; 60% to 80% were seen once. Sequenced here: peripheral blood mononuclear cells, sampled before stem cell transplant. These receptors were obtained from a man aged 50-59 years with myelodysplastic syndrome. Some clones in this sample may be carry-over from other donors' samples. CDR3s include the opening cysteine and the closing phenylalanine or tryptophan. Each record gives: CDR3 DNA, CDR3 protein, J gene, D gene, CDR3 length, clone size, V gene. A D gene is named only where the DNA matches it firmly. Part of the rows lack a size; the others show once, few, many or a class for expanded clones.

CDR3nt: TGTGCCAGCAGTTTTCAACTAGCGGGAGGGTACGAGCAGTACTTC
CDR3aa: CASSFQLAGGYEQYF
j_gene: TRBJ2-7
d_gene: TRBD2
len: 15
abundance: NA
v_gene: TRBV27

CDR3nt: TGTGCCAGCAGCTTGAGGGTAATGGGAGATACGCAGTATTTT
CDR3aa: CASSLRVMGDTQYF
j_gene: TRBJ2-3
d_gene: NA
len: 14
abundance: NA
v_gene: TRBV5-6

CDR3nt: TGCGCCAGCAGCCAAGAGCACAGGGCCTACGAGCAGTACTTC
CDR3aa: CASSQEHRAYEQYF
j_gene: TRBJ2-7
d_gene: NA
len: 14
abundance: few
v_gene: TRBV4-1

CDR3nt: TGCGCCAGCAGCTTGGCCCCCTATGGAAACACCATATATTTT
CDR3aa: CASSLAPYGNTIYF
j_gene: TRBJ1-3
d_gene: NA
len: 14
abundance: NA
v_gene: TRBV5-1

CDR3nt: TGTGCCAGCACTGCGGGACAGGTCTATGGCTACACCTTC
CDR3aa: CASTAGQVYGYTF
j_gene: TRBJ1-2
d_gene: TRBD1
len: 13
abundance: NA
v_gene: TRBV6-6

CDR3nt: TGTGCCAGCAGCCTTACTGGGGATGAAGCTTTCTTT
CDR3aa: CASSLTGDEAFF
j_gene: TRBJ1-1
d_gene: NA
len: 12
abundance: NA
v_gene: TRBV7-3

CDR3nt: TGTGCCAGCAGCTTACAGGGGAGCGCTGGAAACACCATATATTTT
CDR3aa: CASSLQGSAGNTIYF
j_gene: TRBJ1-3
d_gene: TRBD1
len: 15
abundance: NA
v_gene: TRBV5-5

CDR3nt: TGTGCCAGCAGTTACTCGTTCGGGGCTAACTATGGCTACACCTTC
CDR3aa: CASSYSFGANYGYTF
j_gene: TRBJ1-2
d_gene: NA
len: 15
abundance: NA
v_gene: TRBV6-5

CDR3nt: TGCGCCAGCAGGGTACAACCGGTCACTGAAGCTTTCTTT
CDR3aa: CASRVQPVTEAFF
j_gene: TRBJ1-1
d_gene: NA
len: 13
abundance: few
v_gene: TRBV10-2

CDR3nt: TGTGCCAGCAGTGATAGTTGGGGGAGCAATCAGCCCCAGCATTTT
CDR3aa: CASSDSWGSNQPQHF
j_gene: TRBJ1-5
d_gene: NA
len: 15
abundance: NA
v_gene: TRBV6-1

CDR3nt: TGTGCCTGGAGTCGGGACAGACGAAGCACCGGGGAGCTGTTTTTT
CDR3aa: CAWSRDRRSTGELFF
j_gene: TRBJ2-2
d_gene: TRBD1
len: 15
abundance: NA
v_gene: TRBV30

CDR3nt: TGTGCCAGCAGTTACTCCCCGACAGGGTCCACTGAACAGTTCTTC
CDR3aa: CASSYSPTGSTEQFF
j_gene: TRBJ2-1
d_gene: TRBD1
len: 15
abundance: NA
v_gene: TRBV6-5

CDR3nt: TGCGCCAGCCGGACTAGCGGGCGGCATGAGCAGTTCTTC
CDR3aa: CASRTSGRHEQFF
j_gene: TRBJ2-1
d_gene: TRBD2
len: 13
abundance: few
v_gene: TRBV5-1

CDR3nt: TGCAGCGCTCGGACAGGGGGCTTCGAGCAGTACTTC
CDR3aa: CSARTGGFEQYF
j_gene: TRBJ2-7
d_gene: TRBD1
len: 12
abundance: once
v_gene: TRBV29-1

CDR3nt: TGTGCCAGTAGTGGGACTAGCGGGGGGGAGACCCAGTACTTC
CDR3aa: CASSGTSGGETQYF
j_gene: TRBJ2-5
d_gene: TRBD2
len: 14
abundance: few
v_gene: TRBV19

CDR3nt: TGTGCCAGCAGTCCGGACAGGGTTTTCTATGGCTACACCTTC
CDR3aa: CASSPDRVFYGYTF
j_gene: TRBJ1-2
d_gene: TRBD1
len: 14
abundance: NA
v_gene: TRBV6-5

CDR3nt: TGTGCCAGTAGGCCACAGAGGAGCTCCTACGAGCAGTACTTC
CDR3aa: CASRPQRSSYEQYF
j_gene: TRBJ2-7
d_gene: NA
len: 14
abundance: NA
v_gene: TRBV19

CDR3nt: TGTGCCAGCAGCTACGGACAGTACGAGCAGTACTTC
CDR3aa: CASSYGQYEQYF
j_gene: TRBJ2-7
d_gene: NA
len: 12
abundance: NA
v_gene: TRBV5-6

CDR3nt: TGCGCCAGCAGCCAAGATCTGAGGGGGTATGGCTACACCTTC
CDR3aa: CASSQDLRGYGYTF
j_gene: TRBJ1-2
d_gene: NA
len: 14
abundance: few
v_gene: TRBV4-3

CDR3nt: TGCGCCAGCAGCCTCCTAGGGGGAGTGCAGTACTTC
CDR3aa: CASSLLGGVQYF
j_gene: TRBJ2-7
d_gene: NA
len: 12
abundance: NA
v_gene: TRBV4-3

CDR3nt: TGTGCCAGCAGTCCGCAGGAGGGTCAGCCCCAGCATTTT
CDR3aa: CASSPQEGQPQHF
j_gene: TRBJ1-5
d_gene: NA
len: 13
abundance: NA
v_gene: TRBV28

CDR3nt: TGCAGCGTTGACGTGGTTGAGCAGTTCTTC
CDR3aa: CSVDVVEQFF
j_gene: TRBJ2-1
d_gene: NA
len: 10
abundance: NA
v_gene: TRBV29-1

CDR3nt: TGTGCCATCAGTACCGGGACGGGAGGGGGCACCGGGGAGCTGTTTTTT
CDR3aa: CAISTGTGGGTGELFF
j_gene: TRBJ2-2
d_gene: TRBD2
len: 16
abundance: NA
v_gene: TRBV10-3

CDR3nt: TGCAGCGTTGTATCGGGGGCCAAAAACATTCAGTACTTC
CDR3aa: CSVVSGAKNIQYF
j_gene: TRBJ2-4
d_gene: NA
len: 13
abundance: few
v_gene: TRBV29-1

CDR3nt: TGTGCCACCAGCAGAGGAAACAGGGAATTTGGATTC
CDR3aa: CATSRGNREFGF
j_gene: TRBJ2-7
d_gene: NA
len: 12
abundance: NA
v_gene: TRBV15

CDR3nt: TGTGCCAGCAGTGTGACAGGGGGGGCTGGAAAACTGTTTTTT
CDR3aa: CASSVTGGAGKLFF
j_gene: TRBJ1-4
d_gene: TRBD1
len: 14
abundance: NA
v_gene: TRBV25-1

CDR3nt: TGTGCCAGCACCAGAGGATCTAGCGGGGGGGCAGCGGAGACCCAGTACTTC
CDR3aa: CASTRGSSGGAAETQYF
j_gene: TRBJ2-5
d_gene: TRBD2
len: 17
abundance: once
v_gene: TRBV7-9

CDR3nt: TGCGCCAGCAGCTTACAGGAGAACACTGAAGCTTTCTTT
CDR3aa: CASSLQENTEAFF
j_gene: TRBJ1-1
d_gene: NA
len: 13
abundance: NA
v_gene: TRBV5-1

CDR3nt: TGTGCCAGCAGTTTAGACGGGGAGGGGGACTATGGCTACACCTTC
CDR3aa: CASSLDGEGDYGYTF
j_gene: TRBJ1-2
d_gene: NA
len: 15
abundance: NA
v_gene: TRBV28

CDR3nt: TGTGCCAGCAGTATGACAGGGTCACTATTAAACACCATATATTTT
CDR3aa: CASSMTGSLLNTIYF
j_gene: TRBJ1-3
d_gene: TRBD1
len: 15
abundance: NA
v_gene: TRBV6-5

CDR3nt: TGTGCCAGCAGCGGCGGACCGGGTCGGCCCCAGCATTTT
CDR3aa: CASSGGPGRPQHF
j_gene: TRBJ1-5
d_gene: NA
len: 13
abundance: NA
v_gene: TRBV9

CDR3nt: TGTGCCAGCAGTCCTAGTCACAGGATGGATGGCTACACCTTC
CDR3aa: CASSPSHRMDGYTF
j_gene: TRBJ1-2
d_gene: NA
len: 14
abundance: NA
v_gene: TRBV6-5

CDR3nt: TGTGCCAGCAGCTTATCGTCCAGCGGGTCCAATGAGCAGTTCTTC
CDR3aa: CASSLSSSGSNEQFF
j_gene: TRBJ2-1
d_gene: NA
len: 15
abundance: once
v_gene: TRBV7-8

CDR3nt: TGTGCCTGGAGTGCTACAGGTCCCGAGCAGTACTTC
CDR3aa: CAWSATGPEQYF
j_gene: TRBJ2-7
d_gene: NA
len: 12
abundance: NA
v_gene: TRBV30

CDR3nt: TGCGCCAGCAGGACGGGACAAAACTATGGCTACACCTTC
CDR3aa: CASRTGQNYGYTF
j_gene: TRBJ1-2
d_gene: NA
len: 13
abundance: NA
v_gene: TRBV5-1

CDR3nt: TGTGCCTGGAGTGTAGGGACAGGGCGCAACTATGGCTACACCTTC
CDR3aa: CAWSVGTGRNYGYTF
j_gene: TRBJ1-2
d_gene: TRBD1
len: 15
abundance: NA
v_gene: TRBV30

CDR3nt: TGTGCCGCACCGGGCCAGACCTACAATGAGCAGTTCTTC
CDR3aa: CAAPGQTYNEQFF
j_gene: TRBJ2-1
d_gene: NA
len: 13
abundance: few
v_gene: TRBV2

CDR3nt: TGCAGCGTTGAACGAGGGGTTGGGGCGGACGAGCAGTACTTC
CDR3aa: CSVERGVGADEQYF
j_gene: TRBJ2-7
d_gene: NA
len: 14
abundance: NA
v_gene: TRBV29-1